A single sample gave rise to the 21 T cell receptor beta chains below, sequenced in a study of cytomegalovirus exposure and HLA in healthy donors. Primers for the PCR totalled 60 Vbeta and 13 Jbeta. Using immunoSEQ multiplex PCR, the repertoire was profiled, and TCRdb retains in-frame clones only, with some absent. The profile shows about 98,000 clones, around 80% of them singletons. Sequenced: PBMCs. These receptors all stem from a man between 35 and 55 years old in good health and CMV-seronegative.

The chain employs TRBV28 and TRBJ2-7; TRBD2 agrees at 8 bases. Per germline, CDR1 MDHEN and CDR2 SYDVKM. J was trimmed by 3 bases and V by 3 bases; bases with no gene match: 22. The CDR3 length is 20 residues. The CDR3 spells CASSFTNSGVGVAGSYEQYF. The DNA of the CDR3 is TGTGCCAGCAGTTTCACTAATTCCGGGGTGGGGGTAGCGGGGAGCTACGAGCAGTACTTC.

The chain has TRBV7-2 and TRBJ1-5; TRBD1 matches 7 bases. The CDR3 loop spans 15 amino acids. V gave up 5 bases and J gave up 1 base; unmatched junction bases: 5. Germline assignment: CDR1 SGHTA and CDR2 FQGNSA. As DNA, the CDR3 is TGTGCCAGCAGCCCAGACAGGGTAAGCAATCAGCCCCAGCATTTT. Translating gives CASSPDRVSNQPQHF.

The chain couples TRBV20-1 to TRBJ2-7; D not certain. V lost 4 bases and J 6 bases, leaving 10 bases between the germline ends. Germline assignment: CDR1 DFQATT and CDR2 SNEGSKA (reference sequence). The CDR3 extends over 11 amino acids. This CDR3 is CSATPLSEQYF. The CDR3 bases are TGCAGTGCTACCCCTCTCTCCGAGCAGTACTTC.

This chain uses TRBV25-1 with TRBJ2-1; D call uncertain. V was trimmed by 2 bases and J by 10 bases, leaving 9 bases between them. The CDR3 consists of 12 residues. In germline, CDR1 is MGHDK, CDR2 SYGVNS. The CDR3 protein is CASSEGYREQFF. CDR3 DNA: TGTGCCAGCAGTGAAGGTTACAGAGAGCAGTTCTTC.

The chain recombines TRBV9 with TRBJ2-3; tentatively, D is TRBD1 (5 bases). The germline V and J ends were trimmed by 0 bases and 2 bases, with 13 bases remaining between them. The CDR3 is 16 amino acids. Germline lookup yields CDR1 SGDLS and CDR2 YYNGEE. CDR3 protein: CASSVGQGSPTDTQYF. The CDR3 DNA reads TGTGCCAGCAGCGTAGGTCAGGGAAGCCCCACAGATACGCAGTATTTT. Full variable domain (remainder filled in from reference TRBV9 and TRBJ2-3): DSGVTQTPKHLITATGQRVTLRCSPRSGDLSVYWYQQSLDQGLQFLIQYYNGEERAKGNILERFSAQQFPDLHSELNLSSLELGDSALYFCASSVGQGSPTDTQYFGPGTRLTVL.

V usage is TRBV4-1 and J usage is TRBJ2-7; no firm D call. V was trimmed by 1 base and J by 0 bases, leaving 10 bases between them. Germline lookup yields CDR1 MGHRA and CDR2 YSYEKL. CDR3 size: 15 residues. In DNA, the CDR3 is TGCGCCAGCAGCCAAGGAACAGTTTCCTCCTACGAGCAGTACTTC. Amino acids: CASSQGTVSSYEQYF.

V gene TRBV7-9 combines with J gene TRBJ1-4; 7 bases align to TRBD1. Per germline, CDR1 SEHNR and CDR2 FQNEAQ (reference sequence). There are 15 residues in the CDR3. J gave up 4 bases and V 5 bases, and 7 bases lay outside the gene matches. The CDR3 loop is CASSLDRAINEKLFF. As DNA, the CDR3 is TGTGCCAGCAGCCTTGACAGGGCTATTAATGAAAAACTGTTTTTT.

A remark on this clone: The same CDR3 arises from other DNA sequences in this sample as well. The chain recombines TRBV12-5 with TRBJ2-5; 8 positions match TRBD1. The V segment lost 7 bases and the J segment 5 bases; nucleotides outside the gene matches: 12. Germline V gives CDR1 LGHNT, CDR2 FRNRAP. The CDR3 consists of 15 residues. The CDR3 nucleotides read TGTGCTAGTGCCCGTGGGGCAGGGGGCTCTGAGACCCAGTACTTC. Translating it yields CASARGAGGSETQYF. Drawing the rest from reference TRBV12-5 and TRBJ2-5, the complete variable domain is DARVTQTPRHKVTEMGQEVTMRCQPILGHNTVFWYRQTMMQGLELLAYFRNRAPLDDSGMPKDRFSAEMPDATLATLKIQPSEPRDSAVYFCASARGAGGSETQYFGPGTRLLVL.

The CDR3 DNA sequence: TGTGCCAGCAGCTCCCAGGGTCACGAGCAGTACTTC. Protein product: CASSSQGHEQYF. The gene calls are TRBV7-9 and TRBJ2-7; D is possibly TRBD1 (5 bases). V shed 4 bases and J shed 5 bases, with 9 bases lying between them. The germline gives CDR1 SEHNR, CDR2 FQNEAQ (reference sequence). The CDR3 runs 12 residues.

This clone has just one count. The CDR3 nucleotides are TGTGCCAGCAGTTCCCGGGACAGAAGCAATCAGCCCCAGCATTTT. Translating it yields CASSSRDRSNQPQHF. The gene calls are TRBV6-5 and TRBJ1-5, with TRBD1 matching 7 bases. The CDR3 extends over 15 amino acids. After removal of 4 bases from V and 1 base from J, the junction contained 4 bases not matched to a gene. Per the germline V gene, CDR1 is MNHEY and CDR2 is SVGAGI.

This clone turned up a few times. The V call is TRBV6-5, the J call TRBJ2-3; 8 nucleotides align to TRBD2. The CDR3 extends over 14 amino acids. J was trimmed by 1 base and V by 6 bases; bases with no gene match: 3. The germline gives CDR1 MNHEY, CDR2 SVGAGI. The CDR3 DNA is TGTGCCAGCAGGACGCGGGGGGGCACAGATACGCAGTATTTT. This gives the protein CASRTRGGTDTQYF.

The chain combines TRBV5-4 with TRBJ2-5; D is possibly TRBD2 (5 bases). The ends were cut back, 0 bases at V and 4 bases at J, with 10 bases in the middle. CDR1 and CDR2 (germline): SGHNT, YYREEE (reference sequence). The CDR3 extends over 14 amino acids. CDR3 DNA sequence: TGTGCCAGCAGCTTGGGAGGAAGCGGAGAGACCCAGTACTTC. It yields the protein CASSLGGSGETQYF. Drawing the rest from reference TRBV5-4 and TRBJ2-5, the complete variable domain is ETGVTQSPTHLIKTRGQQVTLRCSSQSGHNTVSWYQQALGQGPQFIFQYYREEENGRGNFPPRFSGLQFPNYSSELNVNALELDDSALYLCASSLGGSGETQYFGPGTRLLVL.

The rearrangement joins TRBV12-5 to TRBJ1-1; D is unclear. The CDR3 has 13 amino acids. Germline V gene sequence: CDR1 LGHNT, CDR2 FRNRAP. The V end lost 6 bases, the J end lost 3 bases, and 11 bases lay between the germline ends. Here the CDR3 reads CASGWSGDTEAFF. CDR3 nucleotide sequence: TGTGCTAGTGGGTGGAGCGGGGACACTGAAGCTTTCTTT.

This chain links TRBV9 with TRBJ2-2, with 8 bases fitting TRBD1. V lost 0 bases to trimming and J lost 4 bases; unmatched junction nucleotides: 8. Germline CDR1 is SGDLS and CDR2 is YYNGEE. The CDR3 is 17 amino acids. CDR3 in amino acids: CASSVAPGGPTTGELFF. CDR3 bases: TGTGCCAGCAGCGTAGCCCCAGGGGGCCCAACCACCGGGGAGCTGTTTTTT. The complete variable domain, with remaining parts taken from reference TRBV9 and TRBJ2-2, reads DSGVTQTPKHLITATGQRVTLRCSPRSGDLSVYWYQQSLDQGLQFLIQYYNGEERAKGNILERFSAQQFPDLHSELNLSSLELGDSALYFCASSVAPGGPTTGELFFGEGSRLTVL.

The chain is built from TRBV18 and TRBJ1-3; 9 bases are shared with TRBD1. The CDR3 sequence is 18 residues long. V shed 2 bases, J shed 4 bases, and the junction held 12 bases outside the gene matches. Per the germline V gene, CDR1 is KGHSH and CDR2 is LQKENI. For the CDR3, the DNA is TGTGCCAGCTCACCATCGGTAATCCGACAGGGGGGCGGAAACACCATATATTTT. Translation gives CASSPSVIRQGGGNTIYF.

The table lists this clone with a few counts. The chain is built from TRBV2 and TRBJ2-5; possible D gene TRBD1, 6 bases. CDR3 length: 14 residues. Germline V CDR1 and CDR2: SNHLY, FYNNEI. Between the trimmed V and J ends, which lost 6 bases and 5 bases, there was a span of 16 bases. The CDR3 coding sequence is TGTGCCAGCAGGGGTTTAGGGGGAGTTGAGACCCAGTACTTC. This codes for CASRGLGGVETQYF.

This CDR3 reads CASSQGWYGYTF. CDR3 DNA: TGTGCCAGCAGTCAGGGATGGTATGGCTACACCTTC. The rearrangement joins TRBV28 to TRBJ1-2; possible D gene TRBD1, 5 bases. The V gene lost 5 bases and the J gene lost 5 bases, with 9 bases spanning the gap. The CDR3 runs 12 residues. CDR1 is MDHEN and CDR2 is SYDVKM in the germline V gene.

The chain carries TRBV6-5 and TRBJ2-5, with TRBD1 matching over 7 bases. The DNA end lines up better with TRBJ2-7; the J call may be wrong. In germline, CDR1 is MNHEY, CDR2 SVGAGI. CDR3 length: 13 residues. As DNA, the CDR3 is TGTGCCAGCAGTCCCGGGACAGCCTACGAGCAGTACTTC. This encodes CASSPGTAYEQYF.

The CDR3 region is CASSTKTGRLADTQYF. The CDR3 nucleotides read TGTGCCAGCTCAACGAAGACAGGGAGGTTGGCAGATACGCAGTATTTT. V is TRBV18 and J is TRBJ2-3, with D maybe TRBD1 (7 bases). V lost 5 bases, J lost 4 bases, and 19 bases lay in between. CDR3 length: 16 amino acids. Germline V CDR1 and CDR2: KGHSH, LQKENI.

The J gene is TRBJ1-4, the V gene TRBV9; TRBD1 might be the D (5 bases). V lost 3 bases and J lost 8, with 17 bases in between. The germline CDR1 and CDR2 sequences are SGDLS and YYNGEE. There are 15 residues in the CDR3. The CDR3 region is CASSGSWGGNEKLFF. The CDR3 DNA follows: TGTGCCAGCAGCGGCAGTTGGGGGGGAAACGAAAAACTGTTTTTT.

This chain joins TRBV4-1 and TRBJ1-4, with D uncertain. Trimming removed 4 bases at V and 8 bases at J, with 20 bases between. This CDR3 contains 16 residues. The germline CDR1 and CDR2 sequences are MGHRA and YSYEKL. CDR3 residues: CASSPGPGLRGEKLFF. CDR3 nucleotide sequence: TGCGCCAGCAGCCCAGGTCCTGGGTTAAGAGGGGAAAAACTGTTTTTT.